This TCR beta chain is drawn from a study of blood T cell repertoires in COVID-19. Study as a whole: COVID-19 samples from acute and convalescent phases originated in the United States, Italy and Spain. T cells, B-cell-depleted T cells, or PBMCs provided the cDNA or gDNA that served as material.

In the original analysis: Nucleated cell number was recorded as an estimate derived from reference gene primer amplification. TCRdb's table, derived via immunoSEQ multiplex PCR, lists solely in-frame clones and lacks some. The DNA gave D and trimming, while V, J and clone size come from that table. Of 95,000 to 150,000 clones in the sample, around 85% were seen once. This clone was counted a single time. This clonotype was obtained from a man aged 25 to 45 with COVID-19, enrolled during active disease. The material sequenced was peripheral blood.

The CDR3 loop is CASRAQSYGYTF. In nucleotides, the CDR3 is TGTGCCAGCAGAGCACAGAGCTATGGCTACACCTTC. This chain uses TRBV2 with TRBJ1-2; D is unclear. Germline CDR1 reads SNHLY; CDR2 reads FYNNEI. The CDR3 extends over 12 amino acids. Trimming cost V 6 bases and J 4 bases, with 9 bases left between them.